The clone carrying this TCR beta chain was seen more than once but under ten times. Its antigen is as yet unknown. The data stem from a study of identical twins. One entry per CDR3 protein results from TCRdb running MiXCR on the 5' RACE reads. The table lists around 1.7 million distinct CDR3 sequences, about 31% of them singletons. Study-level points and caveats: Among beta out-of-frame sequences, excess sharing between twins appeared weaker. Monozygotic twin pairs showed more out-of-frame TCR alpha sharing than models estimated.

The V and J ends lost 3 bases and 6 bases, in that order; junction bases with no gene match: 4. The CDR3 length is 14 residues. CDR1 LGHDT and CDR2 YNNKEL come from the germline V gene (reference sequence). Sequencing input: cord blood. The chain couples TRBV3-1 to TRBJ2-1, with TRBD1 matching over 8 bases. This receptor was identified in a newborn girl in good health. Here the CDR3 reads CASSQDRVLNEQFF. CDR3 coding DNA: TGTGCCAGCAGCCAGGACAGGGTCCTCAATGAGCAGTTCTTC.